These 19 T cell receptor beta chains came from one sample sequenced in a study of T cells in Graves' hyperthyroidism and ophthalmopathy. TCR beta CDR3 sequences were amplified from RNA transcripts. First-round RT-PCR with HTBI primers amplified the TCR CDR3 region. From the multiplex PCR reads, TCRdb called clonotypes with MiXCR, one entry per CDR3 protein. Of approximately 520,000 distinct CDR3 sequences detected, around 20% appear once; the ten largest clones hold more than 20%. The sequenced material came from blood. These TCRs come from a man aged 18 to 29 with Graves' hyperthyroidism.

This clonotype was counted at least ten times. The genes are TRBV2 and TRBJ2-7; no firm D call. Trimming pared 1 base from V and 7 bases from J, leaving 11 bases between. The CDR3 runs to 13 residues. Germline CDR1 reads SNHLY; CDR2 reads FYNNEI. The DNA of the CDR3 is TGTGCCAGCAGTGAAGAAGCGTCTACAGAGCAGTACTTC. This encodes CASSEEASTEQYF. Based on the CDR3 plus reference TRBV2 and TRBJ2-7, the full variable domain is EPEVTQTPSHQVTQMGQEVILRCVPISNHLYFYWYRQILGQKVEFLVSFYNNEISEKSEIFDDQFSVERPDGSNFTLKIRSTKLEDSAMYFCASSEEASTEQYFGPGTRLTVT.

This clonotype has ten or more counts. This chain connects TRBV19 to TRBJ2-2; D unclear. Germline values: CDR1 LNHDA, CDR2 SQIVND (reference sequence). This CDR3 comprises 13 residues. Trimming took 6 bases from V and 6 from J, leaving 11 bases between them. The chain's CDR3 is CASSPQYPGELFF. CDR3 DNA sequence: TGTGCCAGTAGCCCTCAGTACCCCGGGGAGCTGTTTTTT.

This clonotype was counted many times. The CDR3 sequence is CASTKVGAANYGYTF. The CDR3 DNA sequence: TGTGCCAGCACGAAAGTGGGGGCAGCCAACTATGGCTACACCTTC. The chain links TRBV12-3 or TRBV12-4 to TRBJ1-2, with a weak D call TRBD1 (6 bases). The CDR3 length is 15 residues. The ends were cut back, 7 bases at V and 2 bases at J, with 17 bases in the middle.

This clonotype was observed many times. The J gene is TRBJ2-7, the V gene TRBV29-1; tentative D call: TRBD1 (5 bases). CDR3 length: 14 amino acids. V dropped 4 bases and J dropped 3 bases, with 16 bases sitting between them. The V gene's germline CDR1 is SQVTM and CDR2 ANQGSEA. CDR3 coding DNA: TGCAGCGTTGCCAAGCAGGGTGTATTCTACGAGCAGTACTTC. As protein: CSVAKQGVFYEQYF.

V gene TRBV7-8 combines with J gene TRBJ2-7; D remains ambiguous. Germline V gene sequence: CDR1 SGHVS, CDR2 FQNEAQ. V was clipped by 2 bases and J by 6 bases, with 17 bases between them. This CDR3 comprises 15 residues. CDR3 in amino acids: CASSLISRSAVEQYF. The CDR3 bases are TGTGCCAGCAGCTTAATATCGCGGAGCGCCGTCGAGCAGTACTTC. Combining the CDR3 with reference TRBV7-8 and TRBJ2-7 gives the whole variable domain GAGVSQSPRYKVAKRGQDVALRCDPISGHVSLFWYQQALGQGPEFLTYFQNEAQLDKSGLPSDRFFAERPEGSVSTLKIQRTQQEDSAVYLCASSLISRSAVEQYFGPGTRLTVT.

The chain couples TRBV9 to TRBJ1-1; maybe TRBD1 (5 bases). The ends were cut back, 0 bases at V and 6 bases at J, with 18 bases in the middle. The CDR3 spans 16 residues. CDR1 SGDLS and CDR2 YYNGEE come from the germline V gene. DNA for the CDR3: TGTGCCAGCAGCGTAGACCCGGCAGGGCTGACGGCTGAAGCTTTCTTT. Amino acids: CASSVDPAGLTAEAFF.

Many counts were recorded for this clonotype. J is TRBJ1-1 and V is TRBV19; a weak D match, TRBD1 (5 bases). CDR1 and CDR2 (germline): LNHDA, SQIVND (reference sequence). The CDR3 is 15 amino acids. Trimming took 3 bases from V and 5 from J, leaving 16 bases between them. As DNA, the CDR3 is TGTGCCAGTAGTATTGGTAGGCAGGGCAAGACTGAAGCTTTCTTT. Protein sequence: CASSIGRQGKTEAFF.

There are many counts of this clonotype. The DNA of the CDR3 is TGCGCCAGCAGCCAGAAGGAGACAGGGACCCAGTACTTC. Its protein product is CASSQKETGTQYF. The V and J genes are TRBV4-1 and TRBJ2-5; the D gene is possibly TRBD1 (6 bases). The CDR3 runs 13 residues. Trimming took 3 bases from V and 7 from J, leaving 12 bases between them. Per germline, CDR1 MGHRA and CDR2 YSYEKL.

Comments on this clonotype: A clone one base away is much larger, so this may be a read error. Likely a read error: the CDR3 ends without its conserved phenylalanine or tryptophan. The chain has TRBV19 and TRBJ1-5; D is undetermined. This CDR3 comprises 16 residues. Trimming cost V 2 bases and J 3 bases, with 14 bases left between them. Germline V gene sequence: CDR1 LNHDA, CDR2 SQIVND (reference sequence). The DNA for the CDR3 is TGTGCCAGTAGTATATGGACCGGAGTGGTCAATCAGCCCCAGCATTTG. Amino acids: CASSIWTGVVNQPQHL.

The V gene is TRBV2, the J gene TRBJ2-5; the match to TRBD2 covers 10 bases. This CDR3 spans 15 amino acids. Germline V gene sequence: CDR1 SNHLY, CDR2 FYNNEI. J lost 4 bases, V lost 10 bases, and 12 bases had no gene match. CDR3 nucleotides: TGTGCCACCGAGAGACTAGCGGGTTTGGGAGAGACCCAGTACTTC. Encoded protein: CATERLAGLGETQYF.

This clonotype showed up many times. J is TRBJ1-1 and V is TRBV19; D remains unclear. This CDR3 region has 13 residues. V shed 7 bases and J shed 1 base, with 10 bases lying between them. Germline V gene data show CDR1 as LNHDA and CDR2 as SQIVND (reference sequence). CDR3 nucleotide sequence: TGTGCCAGTAACAACGGAGGGAACACTGAAGCTTTCTTT. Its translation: CASNNGGNTEAFF.

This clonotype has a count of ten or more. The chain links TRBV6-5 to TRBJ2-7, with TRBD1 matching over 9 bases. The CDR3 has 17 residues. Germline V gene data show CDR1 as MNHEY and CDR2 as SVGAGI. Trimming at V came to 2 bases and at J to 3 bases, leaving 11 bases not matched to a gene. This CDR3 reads CASSYLQGARRVYEQYF. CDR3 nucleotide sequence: TGTGCCAGCAGTTACCTACAGGGGGCCCGAAGGGTCTACGAGCAGTACTTC.

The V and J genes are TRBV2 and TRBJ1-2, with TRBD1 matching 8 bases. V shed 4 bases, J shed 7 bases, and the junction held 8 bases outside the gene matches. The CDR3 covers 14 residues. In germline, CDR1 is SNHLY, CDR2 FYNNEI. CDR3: CASSGGRGRGGYTF. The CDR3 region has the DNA TGTGCCAGCAGTGGTGGCAGGGGGCGAGGTGGCTACACCTTC. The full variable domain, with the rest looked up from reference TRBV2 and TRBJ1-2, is EPEVTQTPSHQVTQMGQEVILRCVPISNHLYFYWYRQILGQKVEFLVSFYNNEISEKSEIFDDQFSVERPDGSNFTLKIRSTKLEDSAMYFCASSGGRGRGGYTFGSGTRLTVV.

CDR3 DNA sequence: TGCAGTGCTACGAGAGGGGGCTCCTCTGGAAACACCATATATTTT. Protein: CSATRGGSSGNTIYF. The chain couples TRBV20-1 to TRBJ1-3; the match to TRBD1 covers 7 bases. The trim removed 4 bases at V and 0 bases at J, leaving 6 bases unmatched. The CDR3 extends over 15 amino acids. Germline V gives CDR1 DFQATT, CDR2 SNEGSKA (reference sequence).

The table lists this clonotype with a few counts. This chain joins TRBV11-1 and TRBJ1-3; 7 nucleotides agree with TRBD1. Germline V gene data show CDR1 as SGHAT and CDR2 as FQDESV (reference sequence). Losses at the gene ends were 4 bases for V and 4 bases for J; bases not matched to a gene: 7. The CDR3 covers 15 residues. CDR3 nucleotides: TGTGCCAGCAGCTCGAATAAGGACAGGGGAAACACCATATATTTT. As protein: CASSSNKDRGNTIYF. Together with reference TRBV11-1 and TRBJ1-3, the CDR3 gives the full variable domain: EAEVAQSPRYKITEKSQAVAFWCDPISGHATLYWYRQILGQGPELLVQFQDESVVDDSQLPKDRFSAERLKGVDSTLKIQPAELGDSAMYLCASSSNKDRGNTIYFGEGSWLTVV.

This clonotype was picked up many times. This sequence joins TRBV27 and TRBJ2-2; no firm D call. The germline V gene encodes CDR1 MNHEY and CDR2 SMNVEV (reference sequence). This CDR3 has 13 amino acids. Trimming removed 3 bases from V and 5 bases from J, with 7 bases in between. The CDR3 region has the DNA TGTGCCAGCAGTTTTTTGGGGACCGGGGAGCTGTTTTTT. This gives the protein CASSFLGTGELFF.

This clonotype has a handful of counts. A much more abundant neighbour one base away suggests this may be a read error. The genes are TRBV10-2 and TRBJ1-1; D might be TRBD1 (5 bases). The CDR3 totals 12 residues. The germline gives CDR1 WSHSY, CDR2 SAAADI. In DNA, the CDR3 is TGCGCCAGCAGTGGCGACAGTCCTGAAGCTTGCTTT. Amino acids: CASSGDSPEACF.

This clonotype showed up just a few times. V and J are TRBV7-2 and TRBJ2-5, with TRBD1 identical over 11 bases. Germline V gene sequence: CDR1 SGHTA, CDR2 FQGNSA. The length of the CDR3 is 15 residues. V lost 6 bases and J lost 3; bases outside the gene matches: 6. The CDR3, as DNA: TGTGCCAGCAGTCGGGACAGGGGGGTCGAAGAGACCCAGTACTTC. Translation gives CASSRDRGVEETQYF.

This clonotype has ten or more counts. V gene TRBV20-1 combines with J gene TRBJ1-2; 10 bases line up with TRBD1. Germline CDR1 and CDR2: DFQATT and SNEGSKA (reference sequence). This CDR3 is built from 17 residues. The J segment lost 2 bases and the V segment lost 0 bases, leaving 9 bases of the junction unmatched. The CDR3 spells CSARDRTGGILNYGYTF. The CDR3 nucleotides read TGCAGTGCTAGAGATCGGACAGGGGGGATACTAAACTATGGCTACACCTTC.